This T cell receptor (beta chain) was sequenced in a study of blood T cell repertoires in COVID-19. The CDR3 is 15 residues long. The V end was cut by 4 bases, the J end by 3 bases, with 13 bases between. Germline V lookup: CDR1 SGDLS, CDR2 YYNGEE. TCRdb's table, derived via immunoSEQ multiplex PCR, lists solely in-frame clones and lacks some. This table holds fewer than 200,000 clones, around 85% found once. This TCR came from an elderly woman with acute or convalescent COVID-19. Specimen: peripheral blood. V usage is TRBV9 and J usage is TRBJ1-4; D unresolved. Written as DNA, the CDR3 is TGTGCCAGCAGCAAACGACTGAAAGCTAATGAAAAACTGTTTTTT. Protein: CASSKRLKANEKLFF.